This entry features one T cell receptor beta chain sequence. This CDR3 spans 17 amino acids. CDR1 is SGHVS and CDR2 is FNYEAQ in the germline V gene. The junction had 11 bases not matched to a gene; V was cut back by 5 bases and J by 8 bases. Tumor tissue was taken before any definitive surgery or chemotherapy was given. The data were taken from a study of high-grade serous ovarian cancer treatment subgroups. This table comes from immunoSEQ multiplex PCR, and its TCRdb copy is limited to in-frame clones, with some not included. The sample has under 20,000 clones, roughly 67% seen once; the top ten hold 4.5% to 5%.

This sequence originates from a human donor with high-grade serous ovarian cancer. Sequenced input: tumor tissue. V is TRBV7-6 and J is TRBJ2-1; TRBD2 matches 14 bases. The CDR3 is CASSQGLAGGLSHEQFF. The CDR3 DNA reads TGTGCCAGCAGCCAAGGACTAGCGGGGGGCCTTAGTCATGAGCAGTTCTTC.